Reported below is one T cell receptor (beta chain). The antigen is not known. The sample is drawn from a study of T cell responses to AZD1222 COVID-19 vaccine. Study summary: Some second doses came at about 4 weeks and others at about 12 weeks; these were pooled. Study results and limitations: Seropositive status at baseline applied to only five or six AZD1222 recipients. Repertoire sampling was restricted to post-peak T cell response timepoints. Females made up more of the donors, who were largely white British, and clonal diversity may have come out too low.

Trimming took off 3 bases at V and 5 bases at J, with 5 bases between the two ends. The length of the CDR3 is 12 residues. The germline CDR1 and CDR2 sequences are SNHLY and FYNNEI. Assay: immunoSEQ multiplex PCR; the TCRdb copy retains only in-frame clones and omits some. This table holds about 120,000 clones, around 93% found once. The receptor was derived from an adult in good health. This specimen consisted of peripheral blood, obtained on day 0 of AZD1222 vaccination. The chain has TRBV2 and TRBJ1-5, with D hard to call. CDR3 DNA: TGTGCCAGCAGTGACCGGGATCAGCCCCAGCATTTT. Amino acids: CASSDRDQPQHF.